The next 9 T cell receptor beta chains were all read from a single sample in a study of shared clonotypes between healthy human individuals. Repertoires were generated with immunoSEQ multiplex PCR, while TCRdb's copy carries only in-frame clones and drops some. The sample has approximately 2,300,000 clones, 85% to 95% seen once. The sample comprised naive CD4+ T cells from PBMCs. Subset here: CD45RA+ positively selected. These receptors originate from a man aged 18 to 30 in good health. Some clones in this sample may be carry-over from other donors' samples.

This clone was counted once. The V gene is TRBV23-1, the J gene TRBJ2-5, with D tentatively TRBD1 or TRBD2 (5 bases each). TRBV23-1 is sorted into the ORF group, with uncertain function. V was pared by 1 base and J by 5 bases, with 17 bases between. CDR3 length equals 16 residues. The CDR3 sequence: CASSQLGAVGTETQYF. The CDR3 DNA sequence: TGCGCCAGCAGTCAATTAGGGGCTGTCGGGACGGAGACCCAGTACTTC.

This chain connects TRBV7-9 to TRBJ1-2; D unresolved. This CDR3 comprises 15 residues. V shed 0 bases and J shed 2 bases, with 10 bases lying between them. The germline gives CDR1 SEHNR, CDR2 FQNEAQ (reference sequence). In DNA, the CDR3 is TGTGCCAGCAGCTTAGCGTTGGAGAAAAACTATGGCTACACCTTC. Encoded protein: CASSLALEKNYGYTF.

J is TRBJ2-5 and V is TRBV15; TRBD1 matches 8 bases. CDR3 length: 13 residues. The ends lost 3 bases at V and 5 bases at J; junction bases unmatched: 2. Germline-derived CDR1 and CDR2 are LNHNV and YYDKDF (reference sequence). The CDR3: CATSRGQAETQYF. The CDR3 DNA follows: TGTGCCACCAGCAGGGGACAGGCGGAGACCCAGTACTTC. Variable domain in full (rest from reference TRBV15 and TRBJ2-5): DAMVIQNPRYQVTQFGKPVTLSCSQTLNHNVMYWYQQKSSQAPKLLFHYYDKDFNNEADTPDNFQSRRPNTSFCFLDIRSPGLGDTAMYLCATSRGQAETQYFGPGTRLLVL.

This CDR3 is CASSAGGSGQETQYF. CDR3 sequence (DNA): TGTGCCAGCAGTGCCGGGGGTAGCGGCCAAGAGACCCAGTACTTC. The chain combines TRBV2 with TRBJ2-5; TRBD2 might be the D (6 bases). The CDR3 totals 15 residues. The germline gives CDR1 SNHLY, CDR2 FYNNEI. The V end was cut by 4 bases, the J end by 1 base, with 13 bases between.

The V and J genes are TRBV7-2 and TRBJ2-2, with 10 bases identical to TRBD1. Germline CDR1 SGHTA, CDR2 FQGNSA. Trimming cost V 5 bases and J 6 bases; bases outside gene matches: 6. This CDR3 region has 15 residues. The CDR3 protein is CASSPRQGASGELFF. The CDR3 bases are TGTGCCAGCAGCCCGCGACAGGGGGCGTCCGGGGAGCTGTTTTTT.

This chain uses TRBV6-6 with TRBJ2-7, with TRBD1 matching over 8 bases. The junction had 8 bases not matched to a gene; V was cut back by 7 bases and J by 3 bases. The germline V gene has CDR1 MNHNY and CDR2 SVGAGI (reference sequence). This CDR3 comprises 14 residues. DNA for the CDR3: TGTGCCAGCACCCCGGGACAGGAGAACTACGAGCAGTACTTC. Translated: CASTPGQENYEQYF.

The chain joins TRBV7-2 to TRBJ2-2; 7 positions agree with TRBD2. With 1 base clipped from V and 2 bases from J, the junction kept 10 bases outside the gene matches. Looked up from germline, CDR1 is SGHTA and CDR2 is FQGNSA. CDR3 length: 18 amino acids. The CDR3: CASSLGSSGGANTGELFF. The CDR3 DNA follows: TGTGCCAGCAGCTTAGGTTCTAGCGGAGGCGCAAACACCGGGGAGCTGTTTTTT.

The V gene is TRBV28, the J gene TRBJ1-2; 9 nucleotides match TRBD1. The junction had 4 bases not matched to a gene; V was cut back by 4 bases and J by 4 bases. Germline lookup yields CDR1 MDHEN and CDR2 SYDVKM. This CDR3 is 14 amino acids long. CDR3: CASSYRGLGYGYTF. The CDR3 DNA reads as TGTGCCAGCAGTTACAGGGGGCTGGGCTATGGCTACACCTTC.

The chain recombines TRBV10-3 with TRBJ2-7; 11 bases agree with TRBD2. Germline CDR1 ENHRY, CDR2 SYGVKD. This CDR3 spans 15 amino acids. Trimming took 10 bases from V and 3 from J; bases not matched to a gene: 11. CDR3 sequence reads: CATLSSGTSGYEQYF. CDR3 coding DNA: TGTGCCACCCTTTCTTCCGGGACTAGCGGCTACGAGCAGTACTTC.